The rows below give T cell receptor beta chains drawn from one sample of a study of blood T cell repertoires in COVID-19. Some clones are missing from TCRdb's copy, which holds only in-frame ones; the method was immunoSEQ multiplex PCR. The sample includes about 350,000 clones, roughly 87% of them seen just once. Source material: PBMCs or T cells enriched from blood (not recorded which). The receptor source for this set is a woman in her 30s who had recovered from COVID-19. CDR3s include the opening cysteine and the closing phenylalanine or tryptophan. A D gene is named only where the DNA matches it firmly. A clone size is listed for some rows: how often the clone was seen (once, few, many), or a class if it is expanded.

clone_size | j_call | v_call | d_call | cdr3_aa | cdr3_nt
- | TRBJ1-1 | TRBV5-4 | - | CASSLDQYTEAFF | TGTGCCAGCAGCTTGGATCAATACACTGAAGCTTTCTTT
few | TRBJ2-5 | TRBV19 | - | CASSIAWGGTQYF | TGTGCCAGTAGTATCGCTTGGGGAGGGACCCAGTACTTC
- | TRBJ2-5 | TRBV6-5 | TRBD1 | CASSLYTGEETQYF | TGTGCCAGCAGTTTATATACAGGGGAAGAGACCCAGTACTTC
- | TRBJ2-3 | TRBV5-6 | TRBD1 | CASTQDRNTDTQYF | TGTGCCAGCACCCAGGACAGGAACACAGATACGCAGTATTTT
- | TRBJ2-7 | TRBV6-5 | - | CATRETYEQYF | TGTGCCACTAGGGAGACCTACGAGCAGTACTTC
- | TRBJ1-6 | TRBV7-2 | - | CASSSQGGASPLHF | TGTGCCAGCAGCTCCCAGGGAGGGGCTTCACCCCTCCACTTT
- | TRBJ1-6 | TRBV18 | TRBD1 | CASSPRDSDLSNNSPLHF | TGTGCCAGCTCACCCCGGGACAGCGACCTTTCGAATAATTCACCCCTCCACTTT
once | TRBJ1-6 | TRBV2 | TRBD1 | CASTSGLGQPNSPLHF | TGTGCCAGCACCTCCGGTCTGGGACAGCCAAATTCACCCCTCCACTTT
- | TRBJ1-5 | TRBV29-1 | - | CSVGGRNQPQHF | TGCAGCGTCGGGGGTCGGAATCAGCCCCAGCATTTT
- | TRBJ1-1 | TRBV19 | TRBD1 | CASSLGQGSAEAFF | TGTGCCAGTAGTCTGGGACAGGGGTCGGCAGAAGCTTTCTTT
- | TRBJ2-7 | TRBV28 | TRBD1 | CASSSPGTGSSYEQYF | TGTGCCAGCAGTTCCCCCGGGACAGGGAGCTCCTACGAGCAGTACTTC
once | TRBJ1-1 | TRBV5-4 | - | CASSPGGNTEAFF | TGTGCCAGCAGCCCGGGAGGGAACACTGAAGCTTTCTTT
- | TRBJ2-3 | TRBV5-4 | - | CASSSSADTQYF | TGTGCCAGCAGCTCCTCGGCAGATACGCAGTATTTT
- | TRBJ2-1 | TRBV15 | - | CATSRARGGEQFF | TGTGCCACCAGCAGAGCCAGGGGCGGTGAGCAGTTCTTC
- | TRBJ2-7 | TRBV5-8 | TRBD1 | CASSRRGTGAHEQYF | TGTGCCAGCAGCCGCCGGGGGACAGGGGCACACGAGCAGTACTTC
- | TRBJ1-6 | TRBV30 | - | CAWSVDRRHSPLHF | TGTGCCTGGAGTGTAGACAGGCGGCATTCACCCCTCCACTTT